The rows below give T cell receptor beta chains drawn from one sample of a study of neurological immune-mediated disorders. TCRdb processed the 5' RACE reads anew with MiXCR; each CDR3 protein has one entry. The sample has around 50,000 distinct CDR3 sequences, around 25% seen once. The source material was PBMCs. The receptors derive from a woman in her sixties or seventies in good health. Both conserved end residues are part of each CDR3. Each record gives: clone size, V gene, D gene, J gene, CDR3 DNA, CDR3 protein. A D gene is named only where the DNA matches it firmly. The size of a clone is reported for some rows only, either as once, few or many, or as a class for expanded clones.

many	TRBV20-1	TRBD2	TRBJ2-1	TGCAGTGCTAGAGATCAACTAGCGGGAGGACGAAATGAGCAGTTCTTC	CSARDQLAGGRNEQFF
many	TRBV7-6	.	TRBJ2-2	TGTGCCAGCAGCTCCCTTGGCACCGGGGAGCTGTTTTTT	CASSSLGTGELFF
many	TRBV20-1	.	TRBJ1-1	TGCAGTGCACGGACCGGACACACTGAGGCTTTCTTT	CSARTGHTEAFF
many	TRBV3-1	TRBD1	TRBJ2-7	TGTGCCAGCAGCCCGACAGGGGCGCGCGAGCAGTACTTC	CASSPTGAREQYF
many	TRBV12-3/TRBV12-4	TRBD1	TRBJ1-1	TGTGCCAGCAGTTTCGGACAGGGTGTTGAAGCTTTCTTT	CASSFGQGVEAFF
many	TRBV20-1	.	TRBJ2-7	TGCAGTGCCCCCTGGGGTGGTACCGCTGGCGAGCAGTACTTC	CSAPWGGTAGEQYF
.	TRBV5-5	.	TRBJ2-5	TGTGTCAGCAGCTTAGAAAGGGTAATGGAGACCCAGTACTTC	CVSSLERVMETQYF
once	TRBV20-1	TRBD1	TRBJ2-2	TGCAGTGCGCCGGACAGGGGCGCTTCGAACACCGGGGAGCTGTTTTTT	CSAPDRGASNTGELFF
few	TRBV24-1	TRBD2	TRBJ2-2	TGTGCCACTCCTCAGAATCGGACTAGCGGGAGGATGAACACCGGGGAGCTGTTTTTT	CATPQNRTSGRMNTGELFF
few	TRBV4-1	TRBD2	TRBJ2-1	TGCGCCAGCAGCGGGGGGGGCTCCTACAATGAGCAGTTCTTC	CASSGGGSYNEQFF
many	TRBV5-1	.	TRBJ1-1	TGCGCCAGCAGCTTGGCTCCAGGGCGCCCAGAAGCTTTCTTT	CASSLAPGRPEAFF
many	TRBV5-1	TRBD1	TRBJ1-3	TGCGCCAGCAGCCCGACAGGGAGCTCTGGAAACACCATATATTTT	CASSPTGSSGNTIYF
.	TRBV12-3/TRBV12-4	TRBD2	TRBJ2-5	TGTGCCAGCAGTTTAAAAGGTCTAGCGGGGATCCAAGAGACCCAGTACTTC	CASSLKGLAGIQETQYF
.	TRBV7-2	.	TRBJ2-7	TGTGCCAGCAGCTTGGACTGGTACTCCTACGAGCAGTACTTC	CASSLDWYSYEQYF
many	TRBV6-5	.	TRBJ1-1	TGTGCCAGCCAGGGAACCCTGACAGAAACACTAGAAGCTTTCTTT	CASQGTLTETLEAFF
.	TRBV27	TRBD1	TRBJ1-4	TGTGCCAGCAGACCAATTACAGGGGAGGCAAAACTGTTTTTT	CASRPITGEAKLFF
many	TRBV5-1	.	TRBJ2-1	TGCACCAGCAGCCTACAGGGCGAGGACAATGAGCAGTTCTTC	CTSSLQGEDNEQFF
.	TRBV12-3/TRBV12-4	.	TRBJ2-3	TGTGCCAGCAGTTTGCCAGGCACAGATACGCAGTATTTT	CASSLPGTDTQYF
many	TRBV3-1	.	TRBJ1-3	TGTGCCAGCAGCCAGGGGCATCGGGACACCATATATTTT	CASSQGHRDTIYF
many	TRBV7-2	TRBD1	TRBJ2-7	TGTGCCAGCAGCTTACGTGTCACAGGGGACTACGAGCAGTACTTC	CASSLRVTGDYEQYF
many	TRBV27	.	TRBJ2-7	TGTGCCAGCAGTTTTCGGGGGAGCTCCTACGAGCAGTACTTC	CASSFRGSSYEQYF
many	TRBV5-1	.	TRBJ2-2	TGCGCCAGCAGCCCACTCCAAGGGGGAGAGGGGGAGCTGTTTTTT	CASSPLQGGEGELFF
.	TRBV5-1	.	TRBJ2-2	TGCGCCAGCAGCCCGGGGACGGATTGGAACACCGGGGAGCTGTTTTTT	CASSPGTDWNTGELFF
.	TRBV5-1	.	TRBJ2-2	TGCGCCAGCAGCTTGAACTCCGGGGAGCTTTTTTTT	CASSLNSGELFF
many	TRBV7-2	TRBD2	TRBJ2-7	TGTGCCAGCAGCCCATGGGGGAGGTTAGCGGGAGGCCAGATCTCCTACGAGCAGTACTTC	CASSPWGRLAGGQISYEQYF
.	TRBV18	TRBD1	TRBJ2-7	TGTGCCAGCTCACCACCGTTACAGGGGTATTCCTACGAGCAGTACTTC	CASSPPLQGYSYEQYF
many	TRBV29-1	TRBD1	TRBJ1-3	TGCAGCGTTGAGAAAGGGCAGGGGGATGGAAACACCATATATTTT	CSVEKGQGDGNTIYF
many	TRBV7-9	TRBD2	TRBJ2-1	TGTGCCAGCAGCGCCCAGCCGGGACTAGCGGGACACAACGCTGACAATGAGCAGTTCTTC	CASSAQPGLAGHNADNEQFF
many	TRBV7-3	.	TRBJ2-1	TGTGCCAGCAGCTCCGTGGGCCGATACAATGAGCAGTTCTTC	CASSSVGRYNEQFF
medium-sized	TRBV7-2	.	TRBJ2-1	TGTGCCAGCAGGCCCCAGGGGAGCGGTTACAATGAGCAGTTCTTC	CASRPQGSGYNEQFF